Listed below are T cell receptor beta chains from one sample, sequenced in a study of blood T cell repertoires in COVID-19. TCRdb's copy holds only in-frame clones and misses some; the assay was immunoSEQ multiplex PCR. The table includes some 95,000 clones, about 91% detected once. The specimen was peripheral blood. The receptors derive from a human donor with active COVID-19. The donor label of this sample is uncertain. CDR3s include the opening cysteine and the closing phenylalanine or tryptophan. The D gene is left open where the match is weak. Some rows mark clone size as missing; the rest say once, few, many or name a class of expanded clone.

v_call: TRBV9; clone_size: once; d_call: TRBD2; j_call: TRBJ2-5; cdr3_aa: CASSPRASGQETQYF; cdr3_nt: TGTGCCAGCAGCCCTCGGGCTAGCGGCCAAGAGACCCAGTACTTC
v_call: TRBV7-9; clone_size: .; d_call: TRBD2; j_call: TRBJ2-3; cdr3_aa: CASSLKTRSTSGRTDTQYF; cdr3_nt: TGTGCCAGCAGCTTAAAAACCCGTTCGACTAGCGGCCGAACAGATACGCAGTATTTT
v_call: TRBV5-1; clone_size: few; d_call: .; j_call: TRBJ2-1; cdr3_aa: CASSLSATQYNEQFF; cdr3_nt: TGCGCCAGCAGCTTGTCCGCGACTCAGTACAATGAGCAGTTCTTC
v_call: TRBV27; clone_size: .; d_call: TRBD1; j_call: TRBJ2-3; cdr3_aa: CASSYGTGGSTDTQYF; cdr3_nt: TGTGCCAGCAGCTACGGGACAGGGGGGAGCACAGATACGCAGTATTTT
v_call: TRBV18; clone_size: .; d_call: TRBD1; j_call: TRBJ2-7; cdr3_aa: CASSPRPGGQGQAYEQYF; cdr3_nt: TGTGCCAGCTCACCAAGGCCAGGGGGACAGGGGCAAGCCTACGAGCAGTACTTC
v_call: TRBV19; clone_size: few; d_call: .; j_call: TRBJ1-2; cdr3_aa: CASGRPMEGYTF; cdr3_nt: TGTGCCAGCGGCCGGCCGATGGAGGGCTACACCTTC
v_call: TRBV10-1; clone_size: few; d_call: TRBD2; j_call: TRBJ2-7; cdr3_aa: CARGTSGDYEQYF; cdr3_nt: TGCGCCAGGGGGACTAGCGGGGACTACGAGCAGTACTTC
v_call: TRBV7-8; clone_size: few; d_call: .; j_call: TRBJ2-6; cdr3_aa: CASSGDSGANVLTF; cdr3_nt: TGTGCCAGTTCAGGGGATTCTGGGGCCAACGTCCTGACTTTC
v_call: TRBV9; clone_size: .; d_call: TRBD2; j_call: TRBJ2-2; cdr3_aa: CASSVDGGGANTGELFF; cdr3_nt: TGTGCCAGCAGCGTAGATGGCGGGGGGGCTAACACCGGGGAGCTGTTTTTT
v_call: TRBV4-1; clone_size: .; d_call: .; j_call: TRBJ2-6; cdr3_aa: CASSQDGGAMLSGANVLTF; cdr3_nt: TGCGCCAGCAGCCAAGATGGGGGCGCGATGCTCTCCGGGGCCAACGTCCTGACTTTC
v_call: TRBV5-6; clone_size: .; d_call: .; j_call: TRBJ1-2; cdr3_aa: CASSLKLDSNYGYTF; cdr3_nt: TGTGCCAGCAGCTTGAAGTTGGACTCTAACTATGGCTACACCTTC
v_call: TRBV15; clone_size: .; d_call: .; j_call: TRBJ1-2; cdr3_aa: CATSRDFAGSYGYTF; cdr3_nt: TGTGCCACCAGCAGAGATTTCGCAGGCTCTTATGGCTACACCTTC
v_call: TRBV6-5; clone_size: .; d_call: .; j_call: TRBJ1-1; cdr3_aa: CASSRSRVTEAFF; cdr3_nt: TGTGCCAGCAGTCGTAGCAGGGTCACTGAAGCTTTCTTT
v_call: TRBV25-1; clone_size: .; d_call: .; j_call: TRBJ1-6; cdr3_aa: CASQTWENYNSPLHF; cdr3_nt: TGTGCCAGCCAAACGTGGGAGAACTATAATTCACCCCTCCACTTT
v_call: TRBV28; clone_size: .; d_call: .; j_call: TRBJ1-2; cdr3_aa: CASRTTGPNYGYTF; cdr3_nt: TGTGCCAGCAGAACCACAGGGCCTAACTATGGCTACACCTTC
v_call: TRBV6-1; clone_size: .; d_call: .; j_call: TRBJ1-6; cdr3_aa: CASSDRVHSPLHF; cdr3_nt: TGTGCCAGCAGTGACCGGGTTCATTCACCCCTCCACTTT
v_call: TRBV4-1; clone_size: once; d_call: .; j_call: TRBJ2-1; cdr3_aa: CASSQDYYNEQFF; cdr3_nt: TGCGCCAGCAGCCAGGACTACTACAATGAGCAGTTCTTC
v_call: TRBV11-2; clone_size: .; d_call: TRBD1; j_call: TRBJ1-4; cdr3_aa: CASSYRTGFEKLFF; cdr3_nt: TGTGCCAGCAGTTATAGGACAGGGTTTGAAAAACTGTTTTTT
v_call: TRBV6-6; clone_size: .; d_call: TRBD2; j_call: TRBJ2-3; cdr3_aa: CASSLLTSGGGTDTQYF; cdr3_nt: TGTGCCAGCAGTCTGCTGACTAGCGGGGGGGGCACAGATACGCAGTATTTT
v_call: TRBV24-1; clone_size: once; d_call: TRBD2; j_call: TRBJ2-1; cdr3_aa: CATSDLRGGNEQFF; cdr3_nt: TGTGCCACCAGTGATTTGCGGGGGGGGAATGAGCAGTTCTTC
v_call: TRBV2; clone_size: .; d_call: .; j_call: TRBJ2-3; cdr3_aa: CASSGLVPDTQYF; cdr3_nt: TGTGCCAGCAGTGGACTAGTCCCAGATACGCAGTATTTT
v_call: TRBV4-1; clone_size: .; d_call: .; j_call: TRBJ1-6; cdr3_aa: CASSQDHFNSPLHF; cdr3_nt: TGCGCCAGCAGCCAAGATCATTTTAATTCACCCCTCCACTTT
v_call: TRBV12-3/TRBV12-4; clone_size: .; d_call: TRBD1; j_call: TRBJ2-7; cdr3_aa: CASSLTGNYEQYF; cdr3_nt: TGTGCCAGCAGTTTGACAGGGAACTACGAGCAGTACTTC
v_call: TRBV6-2/TRBV6-3; clone_size: .; d_call: .; j_call: TRBJ1-6; cdr3_aa: CASSYSILRAGRFSRGSPLHF; cdr3_nt: TGTGCCAGCAGTTACTCGATTCTCCGGGCAGGGAGGTTTTCGAGGGGTTCACCCCTCCACTTT
v_call: TRBV6-2/TRBV6-3; clone_size: .; d_call: TRBD2; j_call: TRBJ2-1; cdr3_aa: CASSSWTSGGSEQFF; cdr3_nt: TGTGCCAGCAGTTCCTGGACTAGCGGGGGGAGTGAGCAGTTCTTC
v_call: TRBV6-2/TRBV6-3; clone_size: once; d_call: .; j_call: TRBJ2-7; cdr3_aa: CASSYRGARYEQYF; cdr3_nt: TGTGCCAGCAGTTACCGGGGGGCCAGGTACGAGCAGTACTTC
v_call: TRBV20-1; clone_size: few; d_call: .; j_call: TRBJ1-2; cdr3_aa: CSASAGNGYTF; cdr3_nt: TGCAGTGCTAGTGCAGGCAATGGCTACACCTTC
v_call: TRBV29-1; clone_size: .; d_call: .; j_call: TRBJ2-3; cdr3_aa: CSVGGLEGTDTQYF; cdr3_nt: TGCAGCGTTGGGGGGCTAGAAGGCACAGATACGCAGTATTTT
v_call: TRBV4-2; clone_size: .; d_call: .; j_call: TRBJ2-5; cdr3_aa: CASSQDLRETQYF; cdr3_nt: TGTGCCAGCAGCCAAGATCTCAGGGAGACCCAGTACTTC
v_call: TRBV7-2; clone_size: once; d_call: TRBD1; j_call: TRBJ2-3; cdr3_aa: CASSLKDRVGTDTQYF; cdr3_nt: TGTGCCAGCAGCTTAAAGGACAGGGTGGGCACAGATACGCAGTATTTT
v_call: TRBV5-1; clone_size: .; d_call: TRBD1; j_call: TRBJ2-2; cdr3_aa: CASSLDRGRGGELFF; cdr3_nt: TGCGCCAGCAGCTTGGACAGGGGGCGAGGCGGGGAGCTGTTTTTT
v_call: TRBV5-1; clone_size: .; d_call: TRBD1; j_call: TRBJ2-7; cdr3_aa: CASSLGDRGIEQYF; cdr3_nt: TGCGCCAGCAGCTTGGGGGACAGGGGAATCGAGCAGTACTTC
v_call: TRBV3-1/TRBV3-2; clone_size: .; d_call: TRBD2; j_call: TRBJ2-7; cdr3_aa: CASSPGGAGYEQYF; cdr3_nt: TGTGCCAGCAGCCCGGGGGGGGCGGGATACGAGCAGTACTTC
v_call: TRBV21-1; clone_size: few; d_call: .; j_call: TRBJ1-6; cdr3_aa: CASSKTGFFNSPLHF; cdr3_nt: TGTGCCAGCAGCAAAACCGGGTTCTTTAATTCACCCCTCCACTTT
v_call: TRBV5-4; clone_size: .; d_call: .; j_call: TRBJ2-1; cdr3_aa: CASSYLPLRRSYNEQFF; cdr3_nt: TGTGCCAGCAGCTACTTACCACTCCGTAGATCCTACAATGAGCAGTTCTTC
v_call: TRBV6-5; clone_size: .; d_call: TRBD1; j_call: TRBJ2-3; cdr3_aa: CASSPPGQGLSTQYF; cdr3_nt: TGTGCCAGCAGTCCTCCGGGACAGGGACTTAGTACGCAGTATTTT
v_call: TRBV9; clone_size: .; d_call: .; j_call: TRBJ2-3; cdr3_aa: CASSVWSDPSTDTQYF; cdr3_nt: TGTGCCAGCAGCGTATGGAGCGACCCAAGCACAGATACGCAGTATTTT
v_call: TRBV3-1/TRBV3-2; clone_size: .; d_call: .; j_call: TRBJ1-1; cdr3_aa: CASSQDGLAEAFF; cdr3_nt: TGTGCCAGCAGCCAAGATGGGCTTGCTGAAGCTTTCTTT
v_call: TRBV7-9; clone_size: .; d_call: .; j_call: TRBJ1-1; cdr3_aa: CASSLDLGNTEAFF; cdr3_nt: TGTGCCAGCAGCTTAGATCTCGGGAACACTGAAGCTTTCTTT
v_call: TRBV5-6; clone_size: .; d_call: TRBD2; j_call: TRBJ2-5; cdr3_aa: CASSLLGGGAGETQYF; cdr3_nt: TGTGCCAGCAGCTTGTTGGGCGGGGGGGCAGGGGAGACCCAGTACTTC
v_call: TRBV14; clone_size: .; d_call: .; j_call: TRBJ2-5; cdr3_aa: CASSPDPGKTQYF; cdr3_nt: TGTGCCAGCAGCCCGGACCCGGGGAAGACCCAGTACTTC
v_call: TRBV6-6; clone_size: .; d_call: .; j_call: TRBJ1-6; cdr3_aa: CASSYSTEGYNSPLHF; cdr3_nt: TGTGCCAGCAGTTACTCGACTGAGGGTTACAATTCACCCCTCCACTTT
v_call: TRBV6-5; clone_size: .; d_call: TRBD1; j_call: TRBJ2-2; cdr3_aa: CASTGQDSDTGELFF; cdr3_nt: TGTGCCAGCACTGGACAGGACTCGGACACCGGGGAGCTGTTTTTT
v_call: TRBV6-2/TRBV6-3; clone_size: few; d_call: .; j_call: TRBJ1-2; cdr3_aa: CASSPPGEGYTF; cdr3_nt: TGTGCCAGCAGCCCCCCAGGGGAAGGCTACACCTTC
v_call: TRBV3-1/TRBV3-2; clone_size: once; d_call: TRBD1; j_call: TRBJ1-1; cdr3_aa: CASSQDLGTGSGAFF; cdr3_nt: TGTGCCAGCAGCCAAGATCTCGGGACAGGATCTGGGGCTTTCTTT
v_call: TRBV3-1/TRBV3-2; clone_size: .; d_call: TRBD1; j_call: TRBJ1-2; cdr3_aa: CASSQGTGGAGYGYTF; cdr3_nt: TGTGCCAGCAGCCAAGGGACAGGGGGCGCAGGCTATGGCTACACCTTC
v_call: TRBV3-1/TRBV3-2; clone_size: once; d_call: TRBD1; j_call: TRBJ1-2; cdr3_aa: CASSQGNRGRFNYGYTF; cdr3_nt: TGTGCCAGCAGCCAAGGTAACAGGGGAAGATTTAACTATGGCTACACCTTC
v_call: TRBV15; clone_size: .; d_call: .; j_call: TRBJ2-3; cdr3_aa: CATSSGVQGPSTDTQYF; cdr3_nt: TGTGCCACCAGCAGCGGAGTTCAGGGGCCCTCCACAGATACGCAGTATTTT
v_call: TRBV7-9; clone_size: .; d_call: TRBD1; j_call: TRBJ1-6; cdr3_aa: CASSLDRDYSPLHF; cdr3_nt: TGTGCCAGCAGCTTGGACAGGGATTATTCACCCCTCCACTTT
v_call: TRBV12-3/TRBV12-4; clone_size: .; d_call: .; j_call: TRBJ1-2; cdr3_aa: CASSLDINYGYTF; cdr3_nt: TGTGCCAGCAGTCTTGACATAAACTATGGCTACACCTTC
v_call: TRBV4-1; clone_size: .; d_call: .; j_call: TRBJ1-6; cdr3_aa: CASSQPATGNSPLHF; cdr3_nt: TGCGCCAGCAGCCAACCGGCCACGGGAAATTCACCCCTCCACTTT
v_call: TRBV19; clone_size: once; d_call: .; j_call: TRBJ2-3; cdr3_aa: CASSTQGLRGDTQYF; cdr3_nt: TGTGCCAGTAGTACCCAGGGCCTCAGGGGTGATACGCAGTATTTT
v_call: TRBV10-2; clone_size: .; d_call: TRBD2; j_call: TRBJ2-3; cdr3_aa: CASSEGLAGGRTDTQYF; cdr3_nt: TGCGCCAGCAGTGAGGGGCTAGCGGGGGGACGCACAGATACGCAGTATTTT
v_call: TRBV4-1; clone_size: .; d_call: .; j_call: TRBJ2-2; cdr3_aa: CASSQVGRETGELFF; cdr3_nt: TGCGCCAGCAGCCAAGTCGGCAGGGAAACCGGGGAGCTGTTTTTT
v_call: TRBV6-6; clone_size: .; d_call: .; j_call: TRBJ2-5; cdr3_aa: CASSYSGGQETQYF; cdr3_nt: TGTGCCAGCAGTTACTCAGGAGGCCAAGAGACCCAGTACTTC